The 14 T cell receptor beta chains reported below all come from one sample, sequenced in a study of cytomegalovirus exposure and HLA in healthy donors. TCRdb's copy holds only in-frame clones and misses some; the assay was immunoSEQ multiplex PCR. The sample lists 150,000 or so clones; 80% to 90% were seen once. The sequenced material came from PBMCs. Every receptor here comes from a man aged 18-30 years in good health and CMV-seropositive.

The chain is built from TRBV5-6 and TRBJ2-4, with 7 bases matching TRBD1. This CDR3 comprises 12 residues. V gave up 2 bases and J gave up 9 bases; unmatched junction bases: 2. The germline V gene encodes CDR1 SGHDT and CDR2 YYEEEE. CDR3 in DNA: TGTGCCAGCAGCTTCAGGGGGTCCATTCAGTACTTC. Translation gives CASSFRGSIQYF.

This clone showed up just a few times. The chain uses TRBV6-6 and TRBJ2-2, with 9 bases identical to TRBD2. The J segment lost 6 bases and the V segment lost 7 bases, leaving 3 bases of the junction unmatched. Germline CDR1 and CDR2: MNHNY and SVGAGI (reference sequence). This CDR3 has 13 residues. In nucleotides, the CDR3 is TGTGCCAGCACCGGGACTAGCCCCGGGGAGCTGTTTTTT. Amino acid sequence: CASTGTSPGELFF.

This rearrangement joins TRBV11-2 to TRBJ2-5, with D hard to call. Germline V lookup: CDR1 SGHAT, CDR2 FQNNGV. This CDR3 contains 15 residues. V lost 0 bases and J 2 bases, leaving 10 bases between the germline ends. CDR3 protein: CASSLEGSGQETQYF. CDR3 DNA sequence: TGTGCCAGCAGCTTAGAGGGTTCAGGTCAAGAGACCCAGTACTTC.

To note about this clone: The same CDR3 can be traced to other DNA sequences in this sample. This chain joins TRBV19 and TRBJ1-2; D might be TRBD1 (5 bases). CDR3 length: 13 amino acids. V lost 3 bases and J lost 7, with 12 bases in between. The germline V gene encodes CDR1 LNHDA and CDR2 SQIVND (reference sequence). Here the CDR3 DNA reads TGTGCCAGTAGTATGAGGCAGGGTGGTGGCTACACCTTC. Amino acid sequence: CASSMRQGGGYTF.

This clone was seen repeatedly, ten times or more. This sample includes further DNA sequences coding for the same CDR3. J is TRBJ1-2 and V is TRBV29-1; the D gene is possibly TRBD1 (5 bases). The CDR3 sequence is 12 residues long. Germline V gene sequence: CDR1 SQVTM, CDR2 ANQGSEA. V lost 2 bases, J lost 4 bases, and 8 bases lay in between. DNA of the CDR3: TGCAGCGTTGAATGGACACCCTATGGCTACACCTTC. Its translation: CSVEWTPYGYTF.

The chain uses TRBV7-6 and TRBJ2-2, with TRBD2 matching over 15 bases. The germline V gene has CDR1 SGHVS and CDR2 FNYEAQ. With 5 bases clipped from V and 5 bases from J, the junction kept 6 bases outside the gene matches. This CDR3 spans 17 amino acids. In DNA form, the CDR3 reads TGTGCCAGCAGCCCAGGACTAGCGGGAGGGCGAACCGGGGAGCTGTTTTTT. Its protein product is CASSPGLAGGRTGELFF.

The rearrangement joins TRBV4-1 to TRBJ2-5; no clear D gene. Trimming took 4 bases from V and 5 from J, leaving 11 bases between them. The CDR3 totals 13 residues. The germline CDR1 and CDR2 sequences are MGHRA and YSYEKL. The CDR3 loop is CASSLLLGETQYF. The CDR3 DNA follows: TGCGCCAGCAGCCTCCTACTCGGGGAGACCCAGTACTTC.

This clone was seen a single time. This chain links TRBV9 with TRBJ1-6; TRBD1 agrees at 8 bases. The CDR3 extends over 15 amino acids. J lost 13 bases, V lost 0 bases, and 9 bases had no gene match. The germline CDR1 and CDR2 sequences are SGDLS and YYNGEE. Written as DNA, the CDR3 is TGTGCCAGCAGCGTAGATGGGGGACAGGTTATGCCCCTCCACTTT. This encodes CASSVDGGQVMPLHF.

The chain recombines TRBV18 with TRBJ2-2, with a tentative D call TRBD2 (5 bases). CDR1 and CDR2 (germline): KGHSH, LQKENI. Trimming removed 4 bases from V and 3 bases from J, with 9 bases in between. The CDR3 totals 14 residues. The CDR3 bases are TGTGCCAGCTCACGTACGGGATACACCGGGGAGCTGTTTTTT. The encoded protein is CASSRTGYTGELFF.

The rearrangement uses TRBV2 and TRBJ1-1; weak D call: TRBD1 (6 bases). Germline CDR1 reads SNHLY; CDR2 reads FYNNEI. The CDR3 has 14 amino acids. Trimming shortened V by 5 bases and J by 3 bases, and 13 bases separated the two germline ends. The CDR3 spells CASSSQGYDTEAFF. The CDR3 bases are TGTGCCAGCAGTAGCCAGGGGTACGACACTGAAGCTTTCTTT.

The chain carries TRBV6-6 and TRBJ2-7, with 7 bases fitting TRBD2. This CDR3 comprises 16 residues. Losses at the gene ends were 0 bases for V and 3 bases for J; bases not matched to a gene: 8. Germline V gene data show CDR1 as MNHNY and CDR2 as SVGAGI (reference sequence). CDR3: CASSYSGLWEGYEQYF. The CDR3 DNA is TGTGCCAGCAGTTACTCAGGGCTTTGGGAGGGCTACGAGCAGTACTTC.

The chain has TRBV7-3 and TRBJ2-3, with D perhaps TRBD1 (6 bases). Per the germline V gene, CDR1 is SGHTA and CDR2 is FQGTGA. This CDR3 region has 13 residues. V was trimmed by 4 bases and J by 11 bases, leaving 16 bases between them. The CDR3 bases are TGTGCCAGCAGCTCCCGGTCAGGGGAGAGGCAGTATTTT. It encodes CASSSRSGERQYF. Combining the CDR3 with reference TRBV7-3 and TRBJ2-3 gives the whole variable domain GAGVSQTPSNKVTEKGKYVELRCDPISGHTALYWYRQSLGQGPEFLIYFQGTGAADDSGLPNDRFFAVRPEGSVSTLKIQRTERGDSAVYLCASSSRSGERQYFGPGTRLTVL.

The chain has TRBV7-3 and TRBJ2-3, with TRBD1 as a possible D gene (5 bases). This CDR3 is built from 14 residues. The V and J ends lost 5 bases and 3 bases respectively, with 12 bases between them. Germline loops: CDR1 SGHTA, CDR2 FQGTGA. The CDR3 coding sequence is TGTGCCAGCAGCCGCATCCCAGGGACAGATACGCAGTATTTT. The encoded protein is CASSRIPGTDTQYF.

This chain connects TRBV11-2 to TRBJ1-5; no clear D. The length of the CDR3 is 15 residues. V lost 6 bases, J lost 2 bases, and 14 bases lay in between. Germline V lookup: CDR1 SGHAT, CDR2 FQNNGV. CDR3 region: CASSRGDSGNQPQHF. The CDR3 DNA sequence: TGTGCCAGCAGTCGCGGAGATTCGGGCAATCAGCCCCAGCATTTT. The variable domain in full, with the rest retrieved from reference TRBV11-2 and TRBJ1-5, is EAGVAQSPRYKIIEKRQSVAFWCNPISGHATLYWYQQILGQGPKLLIQFQNNGVVDDSQLPKDRFSAERLKGVDSTLKIQPAKLEDSAVYLCASSRGDSGNQPQHFGDGTRLSIL.